This TCR beta chain was sequenced for a study of blood T cells in healthy people across ages. The CDR3 covers 19 residues. CDR1 and CDR2 (germline): LGHDT, YNNKEL (reference sequence). Germline trimming cut 0 bases from V and 0 bases from J; bases unmatched to any gene: 10. This clonotype was seen more than once but under ten times. Primed by a sample-barcoded 5' primer and a J-beta primer mix, a second PCR proceeded for about 6 to 11 cycles. TCRdb independently ran MiXCR on the 5' RACE reads; one entry per CDR3 protein. This table holds some 1.6 million distinct CDR3 sequences, around 35% found once.

Specimen: blood. The TCR originated in a woman in her 30s in good health. V usage is TRBV3-1 and J usage is TRBJ2-5; 10 bases match TRBD2. The CDR3 reads CASSQDSLAGAHYQETQYF. CDR3 nucleotide sequence: TGTGCCAGCAGCCAAGATTCTCTAGCGGGGGCTCATTACCAAGAGACCCAGTACTTC.